This TCR beta chain was captured by sequencing in a study of cytomegalovirus exposure and HLA in healthy donors. Comment on this clone: Antigen: not known.

Repertoires were generated with immunoSEQ multiplex PCR, while TCRdb's copy carries only in-frame clones and drops some. This sample yields roughly 220,000 clones, of which approximately 80% are seen a single time; roughly 13% belongs to the top ten. These donors were members of the roughly 120-subject validation cohort, a group separate from the approximately 620-subject first cohort. The germline gives CDR1 MNHEY, CDR2 SMNVEV (reference sequence). The CDR3 runs 14 residues. V was pared by 6 bases and J by 5 bases, with 8 bases of the junction left unmatched. Points from the study as a whole: There were some public TCRs occurring in many donors, but most TCR sequences were rare. The investigators catalogued 164 TCR beta chains as cytomegalovirus-associated. Clusters of TCRs from the first cohort tended to co-occur in the roughly 120 validation repertoires (as a later analysis found).

This TCR was recovered from a woman in her thirties in good health and CMV-seropositive. Sequences were obtained from PBMCs. The chain employs TRBV27 and TRBJ2-7; 9 bases align to TRBD2. This CDR3 is CASSVAGEANEQYF. DNA of the CDR3: TGTGCCAGCAGCGTAGCGGGAGAGGCGAACGAGCAGTACTTC.